Each of the 26 T cell receptor beta chains below was sequenced from the same sample in a study of blood T cell repertoires in COVID-19 (dated by TCRdb to about 2020). The library was generated by the immunoSEQ multiplex PCR assay. The source is immuneACCESS, and TCRdb retained only in-frame sequences with V and J called. Part of the clones is not carried over; for the studies checked, unresolved V genes explain less than half of this, and the remainder is unexplained. In this sample the table shows more than 60,000 clones, about 93% of which occur a single time. Roughly 6% of the sample lies in the top ten. Sequenced: peripheral blood. Receptors originate from a human donor in a cohort sampled during active COVID-19.

A single count supports this clone. The chain combines TRBV13 with TRBJ1-2; TRBD1 matches 7 bases. The junction had 4 bases not matched to a gene; V was cut back by 1 base and J by 5 bases. This CDR3 is built from 14 residues. Germline V lookup: CDR1 PRHDT, CDR2 FYEKMQ (reference sequence). The CDR3 DNA reads as TGTGCCAGCAGCTTAGCGGGCAGGGGGTATGGCTACACCTTC. Its protein product is CASSLAGRGYGYTF.

The rearrangement joins TRBV4-3 to TRBJ2-3; possibly TRBD1 for D (6 bases). This CDR3 has 15 amino acids. V lost 3 bases and J lost 2, with 12 bases in between. Germline CDR1 reads LGHNA; CDR2 reads YSLEER. The CDR3 region has the DNA TGCGCCAGCAGCCACGGGACATCATTCACAGATACGCAGTATTTT. Protein sequence: CASSHGTSFTDTQYF.

This CDR3 reads CASSTRLAGFYEQYF. The CDR3 nucleotides are TGCGCCAGCAGCACCCGACTAGCGGGGTTCTACGAGCAGTACTTC. The genes are TRBV4-1 and TRBJ2-7, with 11 bases fitting TRBD2. Germline assignment: CDR1 MGHRA and CDR2 YSYEKL. With 5 bases clipped from V and 3 bases from J, the junction kept 6 bases outside the gene matches. This CDR3 has 15 residues.

This chain's CDR3 is CASSLQGMAETQYF. In DNA, the CDR3 is TGTGCCAGCAGCTTACAGGGGATGGCGGAGACCCAGTACTTC. The chain links TRBV7-9 to TRBJ2-5, with a tentative D call TRBD1 (6 bases). Per germline, CDR1 SEHNR and CDR2 FQNEAQ (reference sequence). Trimming removed 2 bases from V and 5 bases from J, with 12 bases in between. The CDR3 sequence is 14 residues long.

V gene TRBV7-9 combines with J gene TRBJ1-6; D is perhaps TRBD1 (6 bases). V lost 6 bases and J lost 3, with 12 bases in between. CDR3 length: 15 amino acids. Germline V gene lookup returns CDR1 SEHNR and CDR2 FQNEAQ (reference sequence). The CDR3 region has the DNA TGTGCCAGCAGTCCACAGGGAATCTATAATTCACCCCTCCACTTT. Translation gives CASSPQGIYNSPLHF.

CDR3 in DNA: TGCGCCAGCTCCCCGGGGACACCGAACACCGGGGAGCTGTTTTTT. It translates to CASSPGTPNTGELFF. The chain employs TRBV5-1 and TRBJ2-2; D may be TRBD1 (6 bases). Between the trimmed V and J ends, which lost 7 bases and 0 bases, there was a span of 13 bases. CDR3 length: 15 residues. The germline V gene encodes CDR1 SGHRS and CDR2 YFSETQ.

CDR3 protein: CAAPEDRQYGYTF. CDR3 bases: TGTGCCGCACCCGAAGACAGACAGTATGGCTACACCTTC. The chain carries TRBV27 and TRBJ1-2; TRBD1 is a possible D gene (5 bases). Germline V lookup: CDR1 MNHEY, CDR2 SMNVEV (reference sequence). Trimming shortened V by 11 bases and J by 5 bases, and 18 bases separated the two germline ends. This CDR3 has 13 amino acids.

This clone was detected once. This chain joins TRBV6-2 or TRBV6-3 and TRBJ2-3; 11 bases agree with TRBD2. Trimming at V came to 0 bases and at J to 5 bases, leaving 4 bases not matched to a gene. Germline V gene data show CDR1 as MNHEY and CDR2 as SVGEGT. CDR3 length: 16 amino acids. CDR3 in amino acids: CASSYSPGLAVDTQYF. The CDR3 nucleotides read TGTGCCAGCAGTTACTCCCCGGGACTAGCGGTAGATACGCAGTATTTT.

In this sample, this clone turned up a few times. This chain joins TRBV27 and TRBJ1-2; 9 bases align to TRBD1. V shed 7 bases, J shed 0 bases, and the junction held 15 bases outside the gene matches. This CDR3 spans 18 amino acids. The V gene's germline CDR1 is MNHEY and CDR2 SMNVEV (reference sequence). The DNA of the CDR3 is TGTGCCAGCACCCTCCTGGGGACAGGGACGCATACTAACTATGGCTACACCTTC. It codes for CASTLLGTGTHTNYGYTF.

The chain recombines TRBV5-1 with TRBJ1-2, with 9 bases matching TRBD1. The CDR3 is 17 residues long. Trimming at V came to 0 bases and at J to 1 base, leaving 7 bases not matched to a gene. Germline V gene sequence: CDR1 SGHRS, CDR2 YFSETQ. CDR3 residues: CASSLGIRDRDNYGYTF. Written as DNA, the CDR3 is TGCGCCAGCAGCTTGGGGATCCGGGACAGGGATAACTATGGCTACACCTTC. Drawing the rest from reference TRBV5-1 and TRBJ1-2, the complete variable domain is KAGVTQTPRYLIKTRGQQVTLSCSPISGHRSVSWYQQTPGQGLQFLFEYFSETQRNKGNFPGRFSGRQFSNSRSEMNVSTLELGDSALYLCASSLGIRDRDNYGYTFGSGTRLTVV.

This chain joins TRBV12-3 or TRBV12-4 and TRBJ2-7; D is undetermined. The V end was cut by 3 bases, the J end by 7 bases, with 13 bases between. The CDR3 has 13 amino acids. The DNA of the CDR3 is TGTGCCAGCAGTTTTGGGTGGCAGGTTGAGCAGTACTTC. It specifies CASSFGWQVEQYF.

The chain couples TRBV7-2 to TRBJ1-2; D possibly corresponds to TRBD1 (5 bases). The CDR3 is 17 amino acids. Trimming stripped 5 bases from V and 2 bases from J, with 21 bases between. Germline lookup yields CDR1 SGHTA and CDR2 FQGNSA. CDR3 residues: CASSMGGLMERNYGYTF. The CDR3 nucleotides read TGTGCCAGCAGCATGGGGGGACTTATGGAAAGAAACTATGGCTACACCTTC.

The chain couples TRBV6-5 to TRBJ1-5; 8 nucleotides line up with TRBD1. The ends lost 6 bases at V and 6 bases at J; junction bases unmatched: 10. The germline V gene has CDR1 MNHEY and CDR2 SVGAGI. The CDR3 spans 15 residues. CDR3 nucleotides: TGTGCCAGCAGATCACAGGGGGTCTCGGGTCAGCCCCAGCATTTT. This codes for CASRSQGVSGQPQHF.

This clone has a single count. The chain is built from TRBV7-2 and TRBJ2-1; 9 bases fit TRBD2. Germline CDR1 SGHTA, CDR2 FQGNSA. The CDR3 length is 14 residues. Trimming removed 5 bases from V and 9 bases from J; junction bases left unmatched: 8. CDR3 nucleotide sequence: TGTGCCAGCAGCCCGCCGGGACTAGCAGGTGAGCAGTTCTTC. This encodes CASSPPGLAGEQFF.

The CDR3 sequence: CASRQFILNQPQHF. CDR3 DNA: TGTGCCAGCAGGCAGTTCATTCTCAATCAGCCCCAGCATTTT. The gene calls are TRBV28 and TRBJ1-5; D gene unclear. The CDR3 is 14 residues long. Trimming left V 6 bases short and J 3 bases short, with 12 bases between. Germline CDR1 MDHEN, CDR2 SYDVKM.

This sequence joins TRBV6-5 and TRBJ1-1; 7 bases agree with TRBD1. The CDR3 spans 16 residues. The ends lost 0 bases at V and 3 bases at J; junction bases unmatched: 7. Germline CDR1 and CDR2: MNHEY and SVGAGI. As DNA, the CDR3 is TGTGCCAGCAGTTACTCGGGGCAGGGGGGTCACACTGAAGCTTTCTTT. Translated, it gives CASSYSGQGGHTEAFF.

The V call is TRBV5-1, the J call TRBJ2-1, with D perhaps matching TRBD2 (7 bases). The CDR3 spans 16 residues. CDR1 is SGHRS, CDR2 YFSETQ, per germline. The V and J ends lost 0 bases and 7 bases respectively, with 17 bases between them. The CDR3, as DNA: TGCGCCAGCAGCTTGGAGGGCGGGGGCTACAAGAATGAGCAGTTCTTC. It specifies CASSLEGGGYKNEQFF.

The gene calls are TRBV6-5 and TRBJ1-2; 8 bases agree with TRBD1. The V gene's germline CDR1 is MNHEY and CDR2 SVGAGI. The CDR3 extends over 14 amino acids. Trimming at V came to 10 bases and at J to 2 bases, leaving 9 bases not matched to a gene. The CDR3 sequence: CATGPTGVNYGYTF. As DNA, the CDR3 is TGTGCCACGGGACCGACAGGGGTCAACTATGGCTACACCTTC.

The chain has TRBV11-2 and TRBJ2-1; TRBD2 matches at 8 bases. Germline V gene sequence: CDR1 SGHAT, CDR2 FQNNGV. V was pared by 0 bases and J by 8 bases, with 9 bases of the junction left unmatched. CDR3 size: 16 residues. The DNA for the CDR3 is TGTGCCAGCAGCTTAGAAGATTTCGCTAGCGGGCATGAGCAGTTCTTC. It encodes CASSLEDFASGHEQFF.

This clone was observed once. CDR3 nucleotides: TGCGCCAGCAGCTTGGAAATAGCGGGGGGCACAGATACGCAGTATTTT. Its protein is CASSLEIAGGTDTQYF. The rearrangement joins TRBV5-1 to TRBJ2-3, with 9 bases fitting TRBD2. Looked up from germline, CDR1 is SGHRS and CDR2 is YFSETQ. The V segment lost 0 bases and the J segment 1 base; nucleotides outside the gene matches: 3. CDR3 length: 16 residues.

The chain has TRBV19 and TRBJ2-7; possibly TRBD1 for D (5 bases). Trimming cost V 0 bases and J 2 bases, with 11 bases left between them. This CDR3 has 15 residues. The germline CDR1 and CDR2 sequences are LNHDA and SQIVND (reference sequence). The CDR3, as DNA: TGTGCCAGTAGTATAGATATTAACAGGCCCTACGAGCAGTACTTC. Protein product: CASSIDINRPYEQYF.

This chain joins TRBV19 and TRBJ1-3, with D perhaps matching TRBD1 (5 bases). The CDR3 length is 15 residues. Trimming pared 3 bases from V and 2 bases from J, leaving 11 bases between. CDR1 LNHDA and CDR2 SQIVND come from the germline V gene (reference sequence). CDR3 DNA sequence: TGTGCCAGTAGTATCTTCAAGGACACTGGAAACACCATATATTTT. It is translated as CASSIFKDTGNTIYF.

The J gene is TRBJ2-1, the V gene TRBV6-5, with D tentatively TRBD2 (5 bases). The CDR3 has 13 residues. Germline CDR1 MNHEY, CDR2 SVGAGI. Trimming took 6 bases from V and 6 from J, leaving 12 bases between them. Here the CDR3 DNA reads TGTGCCAGCAGACCTGCTAGCTCCAATGAGCAGTTCTTC. Translating gives CASRPASSNEQFF.

The rearrangement uses TRBV10-3 and TRBJ1-2; 8 bases line up with TRBD1. The germline gives CDR1 ENHRY, CDR2 SYGVKD. V lost 10 bases to trimming and J lost 5 bases; unmatched junction nucleotides: 9. The CDR3 runs to 13 residues. CDR3 nucleotide sequence: TGTGCCACCGTGGACAGGGACCTTTATGGCTACACCTTC. As protein: CATVDRDLYGYTF.

This chain connects TRBV4-2 to TRBJ1-1; D not certain. V was pared by 3 bases and J by 3 bases, with 8 bases between. Germline values: CDR1 LGHNA, CDR2 YNFKEQ. The CDR3 has 13 residues. The CDR3 protein is CASSHAEDTEAFF. For the CDR3, the DNA is TGTGCCAGCAGCCATGCGGAGGACACTGAAGCTTTCTTT.

This chain joins TRBV10-1 and TRBJ1-2; D unclear. CDR1 and CDR2 from the germline V gene are WNHNN and SYGVQD (reference sequence). The CDR3 length is 15 residues. V was pared by 1 base and J by 0 bases, with 9 bases between. CDR3 bases: TGCGCCAGCAGTGAGTGCCCACAGCCTAACTATGGCTACACCTTC. It encodes CASSECPQPNYGYTF.